These 10 T cell receptor beta chains came from one sample sequenced in a study of T cell responses to AZD1222 COVID-19 vaccine. TCRdb's table, derived via immunoSEQ multiplex PCR, lists solely in-frame clones and lacks some. The sample consists of 150,000 or so clones, roughly 90% of them appearing once. The sample consisted of peripheral blood, taken on day 0 of AZD1222 vaccination. All receptors come from an adult in good health.

This chain joins TRBV7-3 and TRBJ2-1; TRBD2 matches 9 bases. Germline CDR1 reads SGHTA; CDR2 reads FQGTGA. J gave up 2 bases and V 2 bases, and 4 bases lay outside the gene matches. This CDR3 region has 16 residues. The CDR3 spells CASSLRLAVPYNEQFF. CDR3 coding DNA: TGTGCCAGCAGCTTACGACTAGCGGTACCCTACAATGAGCAGTTCTTC.

This sequence joins TRBV9 and TRBJ2-4; D is uncertain. V lost 1 base and J 7 bases, leaving 15 bases between the germline ends. CDR1 is SGDLS, CDR2 YYNGEE, per germline. The CDR3 totals 15 residues. Here the CDR3 reads CASSVSQELTNIQYF. The DNA of the CDR3 is TGTGCCAGCAGCGTAAGCCAGGAATTAACGAACATTCAGTACTTC.

The chain carries TRBV4-2 and TRBJ2-5, with 9 bases lining up with TRBD2. Germline lookup yields CDR1 LGHNA and CDR2 YNFKEQ. Trimming took 0 bases from V and 1 from J; bases not matched to a gene: 0. CDR3 length: 15 residues. The CDR3 is CASSQERGGQETQYF. CDR3 bases: TGTGCCAGCAGCCAAGAGCGGGGGGGCCAAGAGACCCAGTACTTC.

This chain uses TRBV5-5 with TRBJ2-1, with TRBD2 matching 8 bases. Looked up from germline, CDR1 is SGHKS and CDR2 is YYEKEE (reference sequence). This CDR3 is built from 15 residues. J lost 4 bases, V lost 4 bases, and 7 bases had no gene match. CDR3 sequence (DNA): TGTGCCAGCAGCGATCGGGAGGGCCCTTACAATGAGCAGTTCTTC. Translated: CASSDREGPYNEQFF.

The rearrangement uses TRBV28 and TRBJ1-5; weak D call: TRBD1 (6 bases). Germline CDR1 reads MDHEN; CDR2 reads SYDVKM. Trimming left V 7 bases short and J 0 bases short, with 19 bases between. The length of the CDR3 is 17 residues. The CDR3 nucleotides are TGTGCCAGCATCAGCCGGGACATAAGCGTTAGCAATCAGCCCCAGCATTTT. Amino acid sequence: CASISRDISVSNQPQHF.

The chain joins TRBV28 to TRBJ2-2, with 12 bases identical to TRBD1. The V gene end was trimmed by 2 bases and the J gene end by 5 bases; junction bases not matched to a gene: 18. Germline V gene data show CDR1 as MDHEN and CDR2 as SYDVKM. The CDR3 runs 21 residues. The CDR3: CASSLGIGDRGRRRSTGELFF. CDR3 sequence (DNA): TGTGCCAGCAGTTTAGGAATAGGGGACAGGGGGCGCCGGAGGTCGACCGGGGAGCTGTTTTTT.

The chain carries TRBV6-1 and TRBJ1-1, with unresolved D. With 2 bases removed from V and 2 bases from J, the gap between germline ends came to 9 bases. This CDR3 has 14 amino acids. Per the germline V gene, CDR1 is MNHNS and CDR2 is SASEGT. For the CDR3, the DNA is TGTGCCAGCAGTGAAAGCGGCAGAAACACTGAAGCTTTCTTT. Translation: CASSESGRNTEAFF.

CDR3 sequence (DNA): TGTGCCAGCAGCCCGACAGGGCTTGGTGGCGAGCAGTACTTC. Its protein is CASSPTGLGGEQYF. The chain recombines TRBV7-8 with TRBJ2-7, with 7 bases that match TRBD1. The V gene end was trimmed by 5 bases and the J gene end by 6 bases; junction bases not matched to a gene: 10. The CDR3 has 14 amino acids. Per germline, CDR1 SGHVS and CDR2 FQNEAQ.

The rearrangement uses TRBV21-1 and TRBJ2-3; the DNA was not used to check the table's D call, TRBD2. TRBV21-1 is described as a pseudogene. The CDR3 loop spans 17 amino acids. The CDR3 here is CASSKVGKRAYTDTQYF. CDR3 DNA: TGTGCCAGCAGCAAAGTAGGTAAGCGGGCCTACACAGATACGCAGTATTTT.

The V and J genes are TRBV19 and TRBJ2-1; tentative D call: TRBD2 (5 bases). V was pared by 4 bases and J by 1 base, with 11 bases between. There are 15 residues in the CDR3. In germline, CDR1 is LNHDA, CDR2 SQIVND (reference sequence). In DNA, the CDR3 is TGTGCCAGTAGTAACTTAGGAGGTTCCTACAATGAGCAGTTCTTC. The encoded protein is CASSNLGGSYNEQFF.